Listed here are 29 T cell receptor beta chains from one sample, sequenced in a study of cytomegalovirus exposure and HLA in healthy donors (dated by TCRdb to about 2017). Library prep was done by the immunoSEQ multiplex PCR assay. A mixture of 60 forward primers for TCR Vbeta segments and 13 reverse primers for TCR Jbeta segments was used in the multiplex PCR. TCRdb provides this immuneACCESS table in a form limited to in-frame rearrangements. Some clones are lacking; in checked studies, under half of them reflect an unresolved V gene, and why the rest are absent is not known. The sample contains more than 150,000 clones, approximately 81% of them found a single time. Of the sample, approximately 2% falls within the top ten clones. The sequenced sample consisted of PBMCs. Source of these receptors: a woman aged 25 to 45 in good health and CMV-seronegative.

The rearrangement links TRBV9 to TRBJ2-1; 14 positions agree with TRBD2. CDR1 is SGDLS and CDR2 is YYNGEE in the germline V gene. Trimming took 3 bases from V and 8 from J; bases not matched to a gene: 10. The CDR3 sequence is 17 residues long. The CDR3 reads CASSAGLAGEWWDEQFF. CDR3 nucleotide sequence: TGTGCCAGCAGCGCGGGACTAGCGGGAGAGTGGTGGGATGAGCAGTTCTTC.

This clone was seen a handful of times. The J gene is TRBJ2-6, the V gene TRBV5-1, with no clear D. With 0 bases removed from V and 4 bases from J, the gap between germline ends came to 14 bases. Looked up from germline, CDR1 is SGHRS and CDR2 is YFSETQ. CDR3 size: 17 residues. CDR3 coding DNA: TGCGCCAGCAGCTTGGGTGTTCAGTTGGCCGGGGCCAACGTCCTGACTTTC. This gives the protein CASSLGVQLAGANVLTF.

The rearrangement joins TRBV5-4 to TRBJ2-7; 12 bases align to TRBD2. CDR3 length equals 14 residues. The V gene end was trimmed by 5 bases and the J gene end by 4 bases; junction bases not matched to a gene: 4. Looked up from germline, CDR1 is SGHNT and CDR2 is YYREEE (reference sequence). CDR3: CASRLAGGPYEQYF. The CDR3 coding sequence is TGTGCCAGCAGGCTAGCGGGAGGGCCTTACGAGCAGTACTTC.

The chain carries TRBV5-8 and TRBJ2-7; 8 nucleotides match TRBD2. Germline values: CDR1 SGHTS, CDR2 YDEGEE. This CDR3 is built from 14 residues. V lost 0 bases and J lost 1; bases outside the gene matches: 0. CDR3 residues: CASSLGLASYEQYF. DNA for the CDR3: TGTGCCAGCAGCTTGGGACTAGCGTCCTACGAGCAGTACTTC. Full variable domain (outside the CDR3, taken from reference TRBV5-8 and TRBJ2-7): EAGVTQSPTHLIKTRGQQATLRCSPISGHTSVYWYQQALGLGLQFLLWYDEGEERNRGNFPPRFSGRQFPNYSSELNVNALELEDSALYLCASSLGLASYEQYFGPGTRLTVT.

The rearrangement links TRBV27 to TRBJ2-7, with TRBD1 matching 7 bases. V was pared by 5 bases and J by 2 bases, with 12 bases of the junction left unmatched. The germline V gene has CDR1 MNHEY and CDR2 SMNVEV (reference sequence). This CDR3 contains 16 residues. The CDR3 spells CASSVSRDSVPYEQYF. DNA of the CDR3: TGTGCCAGCAGTGTCTCCCGGGACAGTGTACCCTACGAGCAGTACTTC.

The chain is built from TRBV5-4 and TRBJ1-1; no clear D. This CDR3 comprises 18 residues. Per the germline V gene, CDR1 is SGHNT and CDR2 is YYREEE (reference sequence). V was pared by 0 bases and J by 2 bases, with 20 bases between. In DNA form, the CDR3 reads TGTGCCAGCAGCTTGGGAGTTTCGGAGGGTGGCCTCAACACTGAAGCTTTCTTT. This gives the protein CASSLGVSEGGLNTEAFF.

As for this clone: Its ends do not fully match the called genes, so a read error is possible. The chain carries TRBV13 and TRBJ1-6; TRBD1 aligns across 9 bases. This CDR3 region has 16 residues. Germline lookup yields CDR1 PRHDT and CDR2 FYEKMQ (reference sequence). The CDR3 spells CASRSRDRGGNSPLHF. The CDR3 DNA is TGTGCCAGCAGAAGCCGTGACAGGGGGGGCAATTCACCCCTCCATTTT.

J is TRBJ2-3 and V is TRBV5-1; D is perhaps TRBD1 (6 bases). CDR1 SGHRS and CDR2 YFSETQ come from the germline V gene. V lost 4 bases and J 3 bases, leaving 9 bases between the germline ends. The CDR3 consists of 13 residues. CDR3 protein: CASSEQGTDTQYF. CDR3 DNA: TGCGCCAGCAGCGAACAGGGAACAGATACGCAGTATTTT.

This clone was seen just once. The chain is built from TRBV2 and TRBJ1-2; D unclear. The germline gives CDR1 SNHLY, CDR2 FYNNEI. There are 13 residues in the CDR3. Trimming took off 4 bases at V and 2 bases at J, with 8 bases between the two ends. The CDR3 DNA is TGTGCCAGCAGTGGGGAGTCCAACTATGGCTACACCTTC. It is translated as CASSGESNYGYTF. Using reference TRBV2 and TRBJ1-2 for the parts outside the CDR3, the full variable domain is EPEVTQTPSHQVTQMGQEVILRCVPISNHLYFYWYRQILGQKVEFLVSFYNNEISEKSEIFDDQFSVERPDGSNFTLKIRSTKLEDSAMYFCASSGESNYGYTFGSGTRLTVV.

DNA for the CDR3: TGCGCCAGCAGGACCTCTAGCGGGGGTGTGACTACGCAGTATTTT. Translated: CASRTSSGGVTTQYF. The chain has TRBV10-2 and TRBJ2-3, with 10 bases matching TRBD2. The CDR3 sequence is 15 residues long. The V gene's germline CDR1 is WSHSY and CDR2 SAAADI. With 6 bases clipped from V and 8 bases from J, the junction kept 11 bases outside the gene matches.

The chain employs TRBV18 and TRBJ2-1; 8 bases fit TRBD2. V gave up 0 bases and J gave up 5 bases; unmatched junction bases: 6. CDR1 and CDR2 (germline): KGHSH, LQKENI. The CDR3 is made up of 16 amino acids. The CDR3 reads CASSPPSGSSHNEQFF. Written as DNA, the CDR3 is TGTGCCAGCTCACCACCGAGCGGGAGTTCCCACAATGAGCAGTTCTTC. The variable domain in full, with the rest retrieved from reference TRBV18 and TRBJ2-1, is NAGVMQNPRHLVRRRGQEARLRCSPMKGHSHVYWYRQLPEEGLKFMVYLQKENIIDESGMPKERFSAEFPKEGPSILRIQQVVRGDSAAYFCASSPPSGSSHNEQFFGPGTRLTVL.

The table lists this clone with a count of one. The rearrangement joins TRBV5-1 to TRBJ2-2, with D possibly matching TRBD1 (5 bases). Germline V lookup: CDR1 SGHRS, CDR2 YFSETQ. The CDR3 is made up of 13 amino acids. Trimming pared 3 bases from V and 5 bases from J, leaving 8 bases between. The DNA for the CDR3 is TGCGCCAGCAGCTCGACAGAAACCGGGGAGCTGTTTTTT. Encoded protein: CASSSTETGELFF.

The CDR3 DNA follows: TGCGCCAGCAGCTTGACTAGCGGGGCGGTATATACGCAGTATTTT. It is translated as CASSLTSGAVYTQYF. The rearrangement links TRBV5-1 to TRBJ2-3; 10 positions match TRBD2. Germline V gene data show CDR1 as SGHRS and CDR2 as YFSETQ. The CDR3 has 15 amino acids. The V segment lost 1 base and the J segment 7 bases; nucleotides outside the gene matches: 6.

The V call is TRBV19, the J call TRBJ1-5; D is ambiguous. V was cut by 1 base and J by 5 bases, with 6 bases left in between. This CDR3 is built from 13 residues. Germline V gene lookup returns CDR1 LNHDA and CDR2 SQIVND (reference sequence). CDR3 loop: CASSIVADQPQHF. As DNA, the CDR3 is TGTGCCAGTAGTATAGTGGCAGATCAGCCCCAGCATTTT.

The chain employs TRBV7-9 and TRBJ2-5; D is possibly TRBD2 (5 bases). The DNA end is a closer match to TRBJ2-7, so the J assignment may be wrong. Germline values: CDR1 SEHNR, CDR2 FQNEAQ (reference sequence). The CDR3 runs 12 residues. This CDR3 reads CASSREGYEQYF. As DNA, the CDR3 is TGTGCCAGCAGCCGCGAGGGCTACGAGCAGTACTTC.

The rearrangement joins TRBV18 to TRBJ2-7; 9 nucleotides match TRBD1. The CDR3 runs to 15 residues. With 1 base clipped from V and 2 bases from J, the junction kept 3 bases outside the gene matches. CDR1 and CDR2 (germline): KGHSH, LQKENI. CDR3: CASSPQGTGPYEQYF. The CDR3 coding sequence is TGTGCCAGCTCACCACAGGGGACAGGGCCCTACGAGCAGTACTTC.

This clone was detected once. A read error may produce the germline difference seen at one junction end. This sequence joins TRBV29-1 and TRBJ2-6, with a weak D call TRBD2 (6 bases). The germline V gene encodes CDR1 SQVTM and CDR2 ANQGSEA. This CDR3 has 12 amino acids. The CDR3 spells CSVEGGANGLTF. Here the CDR3 DNA reads TGCAGCGTTGAGGGCGGGGCCAACGGCCTGACTTTC. The full variable domain, its missing parts supplied by reference TRBV29-1 and TRBJ2-6, is SAVISQKPSRDICQRGTSLTIQCQVDSQVTMMFWYRQQPGQSLTLIATANQGSEATYESGFVIDKFPISRPNLTFSTLTVSNMSPEDSSIYLCSVEGGANGLTFGAGSRLTVL.

The rearrangement uses TRBV2 and TRBJ1-2, with 8 bases that match TRBD1. This CDR3 spans 15 amino acids. CDR1 is SNHLY and CDR2 is FYNNEI in the germline V gene. Trimming took 4 bases from V and 4 from J; bases not matched to a gene: 8. The CDR3 sequence is CASSVGAGGGYGYTF. DNA for the CDR3: TGTGCCAGCAGTGTAGGGGCAGGGGGCGGCTATGGCTACACCTTC.

The rearrangement uses TRBV27 and TRBJ2-5, with 7 bases aligning to TRBD2. Germline trimming cut 6 bases from V and 3 bases from J; bases unmatched to any gene: 10. The CDR3 has 15 residues. Looked up from germline, CDR1 is MNHEY and CDR2 is SMNVEV (reference sequence). This CDR3 reads CASRTSGTKKETQYF. The CDR3 DNA follows: TGTGCCAGCAGAACCTCCGGGACTAAAAAAGAGACCCAGTACTTC.

This chain links TRBV19 with TRBJ1-5; D gene ambiguous. V lost 7 bases, J lost 5 bases, and 15 bases lay in between. Germline values: CDR1 LNHDA, CDR2 SQIVND (reference sequence). The CDR3 loop spans 14 amino acids. The CDR3 protein is CASKPPQDHQPQHF. CDR3 bases: TGTGCCAGTAAGCCTCCCCAGGATCATCAGCCCCAGCATTTT.

The V gene is TRBV29-1, the J gene TRBJ2-5, with a tentative D call TRBD2 (6 bases). The CDR3 loop spans 12 amino acids. The ends were cut back, 7 bases at V and 5 bases at J, with 14 bases in the middle. Germline assignment: CDR1 SQVTM and CDR2 ANQGSEA. In DNA, the CDR3 is TGCAGCGGGGGGACTGTAGCCGAGACCCAGTACTTC. Protein sequence: CSGGTVAETQYF.

The chain employs TRBV13 and TRBJ2-5; tentative D call: TRBD1 (5 bases). The CDR3 extends over 14 amino acids. With 5 bases removed from V and 2 bases from J, the gap between germline ends came to 12 bases. Germline-derived CDR1 and CDR2 are PRHDT and FYEKMQ (reference sequence). The CDR3, as DNA: TGTGCCAGCAGCCCCGCCGACAGACAAGAGACCCAGTACTTC. Protein sequence: CASSPADRQETQYF.

The chain uses TRBV27 and TRBJ2-1; TRBD1 matches 7 bases. The CDR3 loop spans 16 amino acids. Trimming at V came to 2 bases and at J to 7 bases, leaving 11 bases not matched to a gene. CDR1 is MNHEY, CDR2 SMNVEV, per germline (reference sequence). CDR3 in DNA: TGTGCCAGCAGTTTAATTAGGGGGCCGGGTGGAAATGAGCAGTTCTTC. Translation gives CASSLIRGPGGNEQFF.

The chain uses TRBV28 and TRBJ2-5, with TRBD1 as a possible D gene (5 bases). Trimming shortened V by 2 bases and J by 4 bases, and 8 bases separated the two germline ends. The germline CDR1 and CDR2 sequences are MDHEN and SYDVKM. The CDR3 length is 13 residues. For the CDR3, the DNA is TGTGCCAGCAGTTTAGACAGAAGAGAGACCCAGTACTTC. Its protein is CASSLDRRETQYF.

This clone has a single count. V usage is TRBV29-1 and J usage is TRBJ1-1, with 8 bases identical to TRBD1. The V segment lost 7 bases and the J segment 3 bases; nucleotides outside the gene matches: 7. The CDR3 loop spans 13 amino acids. Germline CDR1 is SQVTM and CDR2 is ANQGSEA. Here the CDR3 reads CSGRDRFDTEAFF. CDR3 bases: TGCAGCGGGAGGGACAGGTTCGACACTGAAGCTTTCTTT.

The J gene is TRBJ2-1, the V gene TRBV6-5, with D maybe TRBD1 (5 bases). Looked up from germline, CDR1 is MNHEY and CDR2 is SVGAGI. This CDR3 has 15 residues. Trimming removed 6 bases at V and 8 bases at J, with 20 bases between. CDR3 sequence reads: CASRPRRAAGHEQFF. Here the CDR3 DNA reads TGTGCCAGCAGGCCCCGCAGGGCGGCAGGGCATGAGCAGTTCTTC.

The chain uses TRBV5-1 and TRBJ2-5; TRBD1 aligns across 7 bases. Germline CDR1 is SGHRS and CDR2 is YFSETQ. Trimming at V came to 0 bases and at J to 5 bases, leaving 10 bases not matched to a gene. The CDR3 is 16 residues long. The CDR3 is CASSLGTGTQRETQYF. In DNA, the CDR3 is TGCGCCAGCAGCTTGGGGACAGGTACTCAGAGGGAGACCCAGTACTTC.

This chain links TRBV28 with TRBJ1-1; D is ambiguous. The CDR3 has 14 residues. Trimming removed 5 bases at V and 0 bases at J, with 10 bases between. In germline, CDR1 is MDHEN, CDR2 SYDVKM. The CDR3: CASSVVFVNTEAFF. The CDR3 DNA is TGTGCCAGCAGTGTCGTTTTCGTGAACACTGAAGCTTTCTTT.

V is TRBV7-7 and J is TRBJ2-5, with 12 bases that match TRBD2. V dropped 5 bases and J dropped 9; count of bases not matched to a gene: 16. Germline V lookup: CDR1 SSHAT, CDR2 FNYEAQ (reference sequence). The CDR3 consists of 17 residues. CDR3 bases: TGTGCCAGCAGCCCATACTCTAGCGGGGGGGCTTGGGAGGCCCAGTACTTC. It yields the protein CASSPYSSGGAWEAQYF.